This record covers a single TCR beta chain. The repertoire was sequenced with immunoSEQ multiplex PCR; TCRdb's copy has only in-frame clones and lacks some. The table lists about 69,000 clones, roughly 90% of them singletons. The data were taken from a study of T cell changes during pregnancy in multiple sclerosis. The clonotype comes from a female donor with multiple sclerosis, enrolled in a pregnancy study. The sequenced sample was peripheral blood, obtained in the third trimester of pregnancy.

CDR3 in amino acids: CASKATSSDTQYF. The CDR3, as DNA: TGTGCCAGCAAGGCCACTAGTTCAGATACGCAGTATTTT. This sequence joins TRBV9 and TRBJ2-3, with D tentatively TRBD2 (5 bases). CDR3 size: 13 residues. V lost 6 bases to trimming and J lost 4 bases, with 12 bases between them. Germline loops: CDR1 SGDLS, CDR2 YYNGEE. Based on the CDR3 plus reference TRBV9 and TRBJ2-3, the full variable domain is DSGVTQTPKHLITATGQRVTLRCSPRSGDLSVYWYQQSLDQGLQFLIQYYNGEERAKGNILERFSAQQFPDLHSELNLSSLELGDSALYFCASKATSSDTQYFGPGTRLTVL.